These T cell receptor beta chains were read from a single sample in a study of T cells after yellow fever vaccination. TCRdb itself ran the 5' RACE reads through MiXCR, one entry per CDR3 protein. The repertoire holds a few hundred thousand distinct CDR3 sequences, about 3% seen once, with 2.5% to 3.5% in the top ten. This sample comprised CD4+ T cells sorted from PBMCs, obtained 10 days after the yellow fever booster vaccination. Receptors were obtained from a man between 18 and 29 years old who received the YFV17D yellow fever vaccine. CDR3s include the opening cysteine and the closing phenylalanine or tryptophan. The D gene is left open where the match is weak. The size entry is marked missing in some rows and otherwise reads once, few, many or a size class.

-	TRBJ2-3	TRBV20-1	many	CSAKFNTQYF	TGCAGTGCTAAATTCAATACGCAGTATTTT
TRBD2	TRBJ2-5	TRBV4-1	few	CASSQDRKRGIWETQYF	TGCGCCAGCAGCCAAGACCGCAAGCGGGGTATATGGGAGACCCAGTACTTC
-	TRBJ1-4	TRBV5-1	many	CASSLDGFGSEKLFF	TGCGCCAGCAGCTTGGATGGGTTTGGTTCTGAAAAACTGTTTTTT
TRBD2	TRBJ2-3	TRBV7-9	many	CASSQLAGTFTDTQYF	TGTGCCAGCAGCCAACTAGCGGGGACCTTCACAGATACGCAGTATTTT
-	TRBJ1-1	TRBV6-5	-	CASSYADRAYTEAFF	TGTGCCAGCAGTTACGCCGACAGAGCCTACACTGAAGCTTTCTTT
-	TRBJ2-2	TRBV20-1	many	CSARGTGELFF	TGCAGTGCTAGGGGGACCGGGGAGCTGTTTTTT
TRBD1	TRBJ2-5	TRBV12-3/TRBV12-4	many	CASRPGQVQETQYF	TGTGCCAGCAGACCAGGACAGGTACAAGAGACCCAGTACTTC
TRBD1	TRBJ1-1	TRBV5-5	-	CASSRQGALSTEAFF	TGTGCCAGCAGTCGACAGGGGGCACTTAGCACTGAAGCTTTCTTT
-	TRBJ1-1	TRBV7-2	many	CASSLGGDGAAFF	TGTGCCAGCAGCTTAGGAGGCGACGGGGCGGCTTTCTTT
TRBD2	TRBJ2-2	TRBV5-1	many	CASSGGLAGNTGELFF	TGCGCCAGCAGCGGTGGACTAGCGGGGAACACCGGGGAGCTGTTTTTT
TRBD1	TRBJ1-1	TRBV6-5	many	CASSQNGQGSPAFF	TGTGCCAGCAGCCAGAACGGACAGGGGAGTCCAGCTTTCTTT
-	TRBJ1-1	TRBV7-2	many	CASSLGAHGTEAFF	TGTGCCAGCAGCTTAGGGGCGCATGGCACTGAAGCTTTCTTT
-	TRBJ2-2	TRBV20-1	few	CSAQRHLNTGELFF	TGCAGTGCTCAGCGGCACCTGAACACCGGGGAGCTGTTTTTT
-	TRBJ1-1	TRBV15	-	CATSRDVSPASAFF	TGTGCCACCAGCAGAGATGTGTCCCCTGCAAGCGCTTTCTTT
-	TRBJ1-1	TRBV27	many	CASSRGGRGDTEAFF	TGTGCCAGCAGTCGAGGGGGACGGGGGGACACTGAAGCTTTCTTT
-	TRBJ2-2	TRBV4-3	many	CASSPHTGANTGELFF	TGCGCCAGCAGCCCGCATACGGGGGCGAACACCGGGGAGCTGTTTTTT
-	TRBJ1-2	TRBV13	many	CASSLYRKGLHTPIYGYTF	TGTGCCAGCAGCTTATACCGCAAGGGGCTCCACACCCCGATCTATGGCTACACCTTC
TRBD2	TRBJ2-5	TRBV7-2	many	CASSSPRGGQETQYF	TGTGCCAGCAGTTCCCCTCGCGGGGGGCAAGAGACCCAGTACTTC
-	TRBJ2-7	TRBV7-6	many	CASSSVRGYHEQYF	TGTGCCAGCAGCTCAGTTCGGGGGTACCACGAGCAGTACTTC
TRBD2	TRBJ2-4	TRBV4-1	many	CASSQGRAGADWGKNIQYF	TGCGCCAGCAGCCAAGGTCGAGCGGGGGCCGATTGGGGTAAAAACATTCAGTACTTC
-	TRBJ2-3	TRBV5-6	many	CASSFSFRGAFTDTQYF	TGTGCCAGCAGCTTTTCGTTCAGGGGCGCTTTTACAGATACGCAGTATTTT
TRBD2	TRBJ2-3	TRBV7-2	few	CASRASGGAPDTQYF	TGTGCCAGCAGGGCTAGCGGGGGGGCCCCAGATACGCAGTATTTT
-	TRBJ2-1	TRBV15	-	CATSGSAEQFF	TGTGCCACCAGCGGGTCGGCTGAGCAGTTCTTC
-	TRBJ1-1	TRBV20-1	few	CSAITRGAGTEAFF	TGCAGTGCTATCACTCGGGGGGCTGGAACTGAAGCTTTCTTT
TRBD1	TRBJ2-2	TRBV20-1	few	CSASRTGDTGELFF	TGCAGTGCTAGTCGGACAGGGGACACCGGGGAGCTGTTTTTT
-	TRBJ2-5	TRBV29-1	few	CSVVPDIQETQYF	TGCAGCGTTGTGCCAGATATACAAGAGACCCAGTACTTC